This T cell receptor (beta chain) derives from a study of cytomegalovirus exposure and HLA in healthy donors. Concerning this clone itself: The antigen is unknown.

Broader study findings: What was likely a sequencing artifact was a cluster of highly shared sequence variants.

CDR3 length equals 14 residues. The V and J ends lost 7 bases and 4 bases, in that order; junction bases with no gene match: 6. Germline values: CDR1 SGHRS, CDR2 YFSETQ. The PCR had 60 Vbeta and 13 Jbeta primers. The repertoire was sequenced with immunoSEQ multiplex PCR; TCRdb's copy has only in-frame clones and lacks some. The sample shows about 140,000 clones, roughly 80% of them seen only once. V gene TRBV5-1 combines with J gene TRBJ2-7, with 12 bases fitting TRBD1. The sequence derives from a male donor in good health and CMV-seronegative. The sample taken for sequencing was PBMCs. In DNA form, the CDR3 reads TGCGCCAGCCGGGGACAGGGGGCGAATTACGAGCAGTACTTC. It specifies CASRGQGANYEQYF. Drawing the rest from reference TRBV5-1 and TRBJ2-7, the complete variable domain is KAGVTQTPRYLIKTRGQQVTLSCSPISGHRSVSWYQQTPGQGLQFLFEYFSETQRNKGNFPGRFSGRQFSNSRSEMNVSTLELGDSALYLCASRGQGANYEQYFGPGTRLTVT.